This TCR beta chain was sequenced for a study of blood T cell repertoires in COVID-19 (TCRdb year 2020). For context, the study as a whole: The collaborator samples originated in the United States, Italy and Spain and spanned the acute and convalescent phases of COVID-19. The prospective study material was composed of cDNA or gDNA derived from T cells, B-cell-depleted T cells, or PBMCs. Subjects who had been exposed to COVID-19, were actively infected with it, or had recovered from it provided the deeply sampled blood TCRbeta repertoires that made up the dataset. The repertoires were made available in a free public database intended to serve as a resource for research on the immune response to SARS-CoV-2. The samples were drawn from the first 160 participants of the ongoing ImmuneRACE study and from 1,254 subjects provided by 6 global collaborators. Sample metadata almost always included a de-identified subject ID, COVID-19 status, age in years and sex. Where available, HLA class I and class II types were obtained from metadata supplied by the sample provider rather than from assay-based typing. General conclusions and limits of the study: The quantity of clinical and demographic metadata differed by source and by participant and was supplied without curation.

In this sample, this clone turned up a few times. What antigen it recognizes has not been identified. Base-call qualities are not available, and no considerably larger clone is one nucleotide away. The immunoSEQ Assay, a bias-controlled multiplex PCR, was used to amplify TCRbeta CDR3 regions from genomic DNA. In the authors' own workflow: Nucleated cell counts per sample were estimated from amplification of reference gene primers within the assay. Sequence reads were collapsed and filtered to measure the absolute abundance of every unique TCRbeta CDR3 rearrangement. For each sample, productive Simpson clonality was calculated as the square root of Simpson's diversity index across productive rearrangements. Entries here come from immuneACCESS through TCRdb and include only in-frame sequences with V and J called. Some clones fail to appear in such tables; in the studies checked, an unresolved V gene covers under half of the shortfall, and the cause of the remainder is unknown. V, J and clone size derive from that table, while D and trimming were established from the DNA sequence. The sample table records thousands of clones; 80% to 90% of these occur just once. Clones ranked in the top ten supply roughly 4.7% of the sample.

CDR1 and CDR2 are drawn from the germline V gene (reference sequence): SEHNR, FQNEAQ. The CDR3, cysteine through phenylalanine, is 14 amino acids long. This entry keeps only the CDR3 DNA: 42 bases, framed from base 1. The germline V and J ends show losses of 2 bases and 5 bases respectively, and no gene match explains 5 bases of the junction. Collaborating institutions collected whole blood in K2EDTA tubes following their own protocols. For TCRbeta analysis, collaborators shipped samples in one of three forms: frozen whole blood, isolated PBMCs, or DNA extracted from either of those sample types. Sequencing input: peripheral blood. The sequence was obtained from an elderly man with active COVID-19. Here the chain combines TRBV7-9 and TRBJ2-7; 8 central nucleotides agree with TRBD2. CDR3 reads: CASSLKKRENEQYF. The nucleotide sequence reads as follows: TGTGCCAGCAGCTTAAAAAAGCGGGAGAACGAGCAGTACTTC. With the portions outside the CDR3 filled from the reference TRBV7-9 and TRBJ2-7 genes, the complete variable region becomes DTGVSQNPRHKITKRGQNVTFRCDPISEHNRLYWYRQTLGQGPEFLTYFQNEAQLEKSRLLSDRFSAERPKGSFSTLEIQRTEQGDSAMYLCASSLKKRENEQYFGPGTRLTVT.